The subject of this entry is one T cell receptor beta chain. Its matching antigen is unknown. The germline gives CDR1 KGHDR, CDR2 SFDVKD. V gave up 3 bases and J gave up 6 bases, with 13 bases separating them. This CDR3 has 15 residues. This sample was included in a study of persistence of HIV-infected CD4 T cells. Sequencing used immunoSEQ version 4 in survey mode. Data came from immunoSEQ multiplex PCR; TCRdb stores just in-frame clones and leaves some out. The sample comprises more than 35,000 clones, about 87% of which are singletons, and approximately 1.3% rests with the top ten. Anti-CD3/anti-CD28 beads served as a nonspecific positive control stimulus. Sorting selected CD4+ T cells upregulating both CD40 ligand and CD69.

This TCR was recovered from an adult man with HIV who was CMV-seropositive. V and J are TRBV24-1 and TRBJ2-2; D call uncertain. The sample consisted of CD4+ T cells sorted from PBMCs after approximately 19-hour stimulation, taken from a patient who received antiretroviral therapy. CDR3 bases: TGTGCCACCAGTGATCCGCAGAGCCGGGCCGGGGAGCTGTTTTTT. Protein product: CATSDPQSRAGELFF.